The 18 T cell receptor beta chains below all came from one sample that was sequenced in a study of CD8 T cells in Susac syndrome (dated by TCRdb to about 2019). The library was made by the immunoSEQ multiplex PCR assay. RNA was extracted with the RNeasy kit and about 0.5 to 1 ug was reverse transcribed using random hexamers. Clones were called with MiXCR by TCRdb after fastp trimmed the public reads at Q25, and only in-frame beta chains were retained. Rows merge per CDR3 protein into single entries with the most common DNA and genes. This sample comprises 120,000 to 150,000 distinct CDR3 sequences, around 95% of them detected only once. 0.11% of the sample is held by the ten biggest clonotypes. The sample was CD4+ T cells from PBMCs. These receptors came from a human donor with multiple sclerosis.

The chain combines TRBV5-4 with TRBJ2-3; 7 nucleotides align to TRBD1. From germline, CDR1 is SGHNT and CDR2 YYREEE (reference sequence). Trimming took 1 base from V and 2 from J; bases not matched to a gene: 4. This CDR3 contains 15 residues. The CDR3 protein is CASSLYDRDTDTQYF. CDR3 DNA sequence: TGTGCCAGCAGCTTGTACGACAGGGACACAGATACGCAGTATTTT.

The V gene is TRBV29-1, the J gene TRBJ2-7; D tentatively reads TRBD1 or TRBD2 (5 bases each). V was clipped by 5 bases and J by 5 bases, with 13 bases between them. The CDR3 totals 12 residues. The germline V gene has CDR1 SQVTM and CDR2 ANQGSEA. The CDR3 protein is CSVRGERDEQYF. DNA of the CDR3: TGCAGCGTTAGAGGGGAAAGGGACGAGCAGTACTTC.

The chain links TRBV29-1 to TRBJ2-7, with TRBD1 as a possible D gene (6 bases). The CDR3 length is 12 residues. Germline V gene data show CDR1 as SQVTM and CDR2 as ANQGSEA. Trimming stripped 3 bases from V and 5 bases from J, with 11 bases between. Here the CDR3 DNA reads TGCAGCGTTGACAGGGGACGCGACGAGCAGTACTTC. This sequence encodes CSVDRGRDEQYF.

The genes are TRBV25-1 and TRBJ1-2; D is unclear. Germline V lookup: CDR1 MGHDK, CDR2 SYGVNS. V lost 3 bases to trimming and J lost 4 bases, with 15 bases between them. The CDR3 length is 15 residues. CDR3 residues: CASSEEWGGGYGYTF. CDR3 DNA: TGTGCCAGCAGTGAGGAGTGGGGTGGTGGCTATGGCTACACCTTC.

The rearrangement links TRBV30 to TRBJ1-2; 8 nucleotides line up with TRBD1. V lost 4 bases to trimming and J lost 5 bases; unmatched junction nucleotides: 3. Looked up from germline, CDR1 is GTSNPN and CDR2 is SVGIG (reference sequence). The length of the CDR3 is 12 residues. CDR3: CAWIQGGYGYTF. CDR3 nucleotide sequence: TGTGCCTGGATACAGGGGGGATATGGCTACACCTTC.

This clonotype has only a few counts. The chain carries TRBV20-1 and TRBJ1-1; 10 bases map to TRBD1. Germline V lookup: CDR1 DFQATT, CDR2 SNEGSKA (reference sequence). With V trimmed by 6 bases and J by 4 bases, 5 bases remained unmatched. This CDR3 comprises 13 residues. This CDR3 is CSARTGGITEAFF. The DNA of the CDR3 is TGCAGTGCCCGGACAGGGGGAATCACTGAAGCTTTCTTT.

The chain joins TRBV29-1 to TRBJ1-2; no definite D call. Per germline, CDR1 SQVTM and CDR2 ANQGSEA. V was shortened by 7 bases and J by 2 bases, with 11 bases between the two germline ends. CDR3 length: 12 amino acids. The CDR3 spells CSATGANYGYTF. CDR3 coding DNA: TGCAGCGCAACGGGCGCCAACTATGGCTACACCTTC.

The chain uses TRBV20-1 and TRBJ2-4, with 8 bases that match TRBD2. After removal of 1 base from V and 1 base from J, the junction contained 3 bases not matched to a gene. The CDR3 runs to 15 residues. Germline CDR1 and CDR2: DFQATT and SNEGSKA (reference sequence). The DNA of the CDR3 is TGCAGTGCTAGAGCGGGAGGGCCGGCCAAAAACATTCAGTACTTC. Translation gives CSARAGGPAKNIQYF.

The chain carries TRBV28 and TRBJ2-3; a possible D gene is TRBD1 (6 bases). The CDR3 contains 16 residues. V dropped 5 bases and J dropped 0 bases, with 15 bases sitting between them. Germline-derived CDR1 and CDR2 are MDHEN and SYDVKM. The CDR3 region has the DNA TGTGCCAGCAGTAAACTACGGACAGCCAGCACAGATACGCAGTATTTT. This sequence encodes CASSKLRTASTDTQYF.

The V and J genes are TRBV5-1 and TRBJ2-4; 9 bases fit TRBD1. Germline CDR1 SGHRS, CDR2 YFSETQ. The CDR3 contains 15 residues. Trimming cost V 2 bases and J 7 bases; bases outside gene matches: 7. The CDR3 is CASSLSGTGTNIQYF. Written as DNA, the CDR3 is TGCGCCAGCAGCTTATCCGGGACAGGGACGAACATTCAGTACTTC.

The chain carries TRBV3-1 and TRBJ1-2, with D possibly matching TRBD1 (5 bases). The CDR3 is made up of 13 amino acids. CDR1 and CDR2 from the germline V gene are LGHDT and YNNKEL (reference sequence). Trimming pared 5 bases from V and 6 bases from J, leaving 13 bases between. Here the CDR3 reads CASSNRAGHGYTF. CDR3 in DNA: TGTGCCAGCAGCAACCGGGCGGGGCATGGCTACACCTTC.

This chain links TRBV27 with TRBJ2-1; 7 bases map to TRBD2. Germline loops: CDR1 MNHEY, CDR2 SMNVEV (reference sequence). With 3 bases clipped from V and 12 bases from J, the junction kept 20 bases outside the gene matches. The CDR3 runs 17 residues. The CDR3 DNA reads TGTGCCAGCAGTTTCCGGCTGGGGGGGGACTACGTGTCGGCGCAGTTCTTC. Translation: CASSFRLGGDYVSAQFF.

The V gene is TRBV20-1, the J gene TRBJ1-6; weak D call: TRBD1 (5 bases). V dropped 4 bases and J dropped 0 bases, with 19 bases sitting between them. Germline V gene lookup returns CDR1 DFQATT and CDR2 SNEGSKA (reference sequence). The CDR3 has 18 amino acids. CDR3 in DNA: TGCAGTGCTACACCTCCTTTGGGGGAGAGCTCCTATAATTCACCCCTCCACTTT. Its protein product is CSATPPLGESSYNSPLHF.

CDR3 coding DNA: TGCAGCGGGACCGGCCTGTATTACGAGCAGTACTTC. Protein: CSGTGLYYEQYF. The V gene is TRBV29-1, the J gene TRBJ2-7; no reliable D call. CDR3 length equals 12 residues. Germline V lookup: CDR1 SQVTM, CDR2 ANQGSEA. V lost 7 bases to trimming and J lost 4 bases, with 14 bases between them.

This chain uses TRBV20-1 with TRBJ2-3; 8 positions match TRBD2. With 1 base clipped from V and 5 bases from J, the junction kept 5 bases outside the gene matches. The CDR3 covers 14 residues. CDR1 and CDR2 from the germline V gene are DFQATT and SNEGSKA (reference sequence). The CDR3 is CSARVGGVKDTQYF. The CDR3 DNA reads TGCAGTGCTAGAGTCGGGGGGGTGAAAGATACGCAGTATTTT.

The chain links TRBV12-3 or TRBV12-4 to TRBJ2-4; 8 bases fit TRBD1. V trimming: 6 bases; J trimming: 1 base; junction bases outside the gene matches: 5. CDR3 length: 15 residues. The CDR3 reads CASRGTGRAKNIQYF. Written as DNA, the CDR3 is TGTGCCAGCAGGGGGACAGGCAGGGCCAAAAACATTCAGTACTTC.

This clonotype has a single count. The chain joins TRBV7-2 to TRBJ2-1; D possibly corresponds to TRBD2 (5 bases). Germline CDR1 reads SGHTA; CDR2 reads FQGNSA. This CDR3 contains 16 residues. V shed 3 bases and J shed 1 base, with 13 bases lying between them. CDR3 DNA: TGTGCCAGCAGCTTTGGAGAGGGCAGGTCCTACAATGAGCAGTTCTTC. Amino acids: CASSFGEGRSYNEQFF.

This clonotype was seen only once. The rearrangement links TRBV13 to TRBJ2-7, with TRBD2 matching over 9 bases. The length of the CDR3 is 14 residues. Per germline, CDR1 PRHDT and CDR2 FYEKMQ (reference sequence). Unmatched junction bases numbered 7, after V lost 3 bases and J lost 7 bases. CDR3 coding DNA: TGTGCCAGCAGCTTCGGGCTAGCGGGAAGGGAGCAGTACTTC. It translates to CASSFGLAGREQYF.